Detailed here is one TCR beta chain. Antigen specificity is unknown. The data derive from a study of CD8 T cells in ankylosing spondylitis. Findings and limits, study-wide: Earlier authors reported some of these motif variants in reactive arthritis synovial fluid and blood. For ankylosing spondylitis blood, a TCR beta motif of fewer than 10 highly homologous variants appeared characteristic.

The CDR3 covers 14 residues. The V end lost 0 bases, the J end lost 5 bases, and 12 bases lay between the germline ends. From germline, CDR1 is SGHDT and CDR2 YYEEEE. Molecular-barcoded quantitative 5'-RACE produced these TCR beta libraries. TCRdb fed the 5' RACE reads into MiXCR, producing one record per CDR3 protein. Here the sample spans just over 350,000 distinct CDR3 sequences, roughly 22% being singletons. This receptor was identified in a male donor with ankylosing spondylitis or in good health (not recorded which). The gene calls are TRBV5-6 and TRBJ2-7, with D possibly being TRBD1 (5 bases). The sequenced sample consisted of blood, either unsorted or a sorted T cell fraction (not recorded which). The CDR3 nucleotides read TGTGCCAGCAGCTTGGTTGGCAGGGTCCACGAGCAGTACTTC. Its translation: CASSLVGRVHEQYF.